This is a list of T cell receptor beta chains from one sample in a study of tumor-infiltrating lymphocytes in primary liver carcinoma. TCRdb re-called the multiplex PCR reads through MiXCR, storing one row per CDR3 protein. The sample has tens of thousands of distinct CDR3 sequences, under 75% seen once; the top ten hold 16%. Sequenced material: liver tumor tissue from sampling region 4. These receptors were collected from a man between 40 and 49 years old with primary liver carcinoma and hepatitis B virus infection. Each CDR3 is given with its conserved first and last residue. Each record gives: J gene, V gene, clone size, D gene, CDR3 DNA, CDR3 protein. A D gene is named only where the DNA matches it firmly. Clone size is given for some rows only: seen once, a few or many times, or a class if the clone is expanded.

TRBJ2-7	TRBV6-5	NA	TRBD1	TGTGCCAGCGGGACAGGCGAGTACGAGCAGTACTTC	CASGTGEYEQYF
TRBJ2-5	TRBV4-1	NA	NA	TGCGCCAGCGGCCACGCGGCTCAGACCCAAGAGACCCAGTACTTC	CASGHAAQTQETQYF
TRBJ2-1	TRBV29-1	NA	NA	TGCAGCGTTCAAAGACCTACAGGGATAAAAGGCAATGAGCAGTTCTTC	CSVQRPTGIKGNEQFF
TRBJ2-5	TRBV6-6	NA	NA	TGTGGCAGCAGTTACTCTGGGGACTTGGGAACCGAGTACTTC	CGSSYSGDLGTEYF
TRBJ2-1	TRBV14	NA	TRBD2	TGCGCCAGCAGTATCGTAGCGGGATGGGTAAACAATGAGCAGTTCTTC	CASSIVAGWVNNEQFF
TRBJ2-4	TRBV10-3	medium-sized	NA	TGTGCCATCAGTGACAACTGGAAAGCCAAAAACATTCAGTACTTC	CAISDNWKAKNIQYF
TRBJ2-3	TRBV7-9	NA	TRBD1	TGTACCAGCAGCTCGGACAGGGACGGGACAGATACGCAATATTTT	CTSSSDRDGTDTQYF
TRBJ1-6	TRBV29-1	NA	NA	TGCAGCGTTGGGGACGTGACAAATTCGCCCCTCCACTTT	CSVGDVTNSPLHF
TRBJ2-1	TRBV19	NA	NA	TGTACCAGTAGTAGAGGACAGCGGGTGAATGAGCAGTTCTTC	CTSSRGQRVNEQFF
TRBJ2-2	TRBV4-2	NA	NA	TGTGTCAGCAGCCAAGATCAGGTGGGAGGGGGGCTGCTTTTT	CVSSQDQVGGGLLF
TRBJ2-1	TRBV29-1	NA	NA	TGCGGCGTTAGGTACAGAGCGACATCCGCATACAATGAGCAGTTCTTC	CGVRYRATSAYNEQFF
TRBJ2-3	TRBV5-1	NA	TRBD2	TGCGCCAGCAGCTTGAACGGCGGGGGAAGTACAGATACGCAGTATTTT	CASSLNGGGSTDTQYF
TRBJ2-7	TRBV11-2	NA	NA	TGTGCCAGCAGCTTAACCCTAACGGGAGCTAGCGACCAGTACTTC	CASSLTLTGASDQYF
TRBJ1-2	TRBV28	NA	NA	TGTGCCAGCTCACCGTCCGACAGCTATTGCTACACCTTC	CASSPSDSYCYTF
TRBJ1-1	TRBV10-2	NA	TRBD1	TGCGCCAGCACACAGGGGCGCGTATCTGAAGCTTTCTTT	CASTQGRVSEAFF
TRBJ2-2	TRBV4-3	NA	TRBD1	TGCGCCAGCAGCCATGATCCCTTGGGGACAGGGCCGAACACCGGGGAGCTGTTTTTC	CASSHDPLGTGPNTGELFF
TRBJ2-5	TRBV5-1	NA	NA	TGCGCCAGCATCCCCTCGGTAGCCCAAGAGACCCAGTACTTC	CASIPSVAQETQYF
TRBJ2-3	TRBV7-8	NA	TRBD2	TGTGCCAGCGGCTCCCCCGGGACTAGTGGGAGGAGTACGCAGTATTTT	CASGSPGTSGRSTQYF
TRBJ1-1	TRBV29-1	NA	TRBD1	TGCGGCGGGTCAGGGGGCTGGGGAATGAACACTGATCCTTTCTTT	CGGSGGWGMNTDPFF